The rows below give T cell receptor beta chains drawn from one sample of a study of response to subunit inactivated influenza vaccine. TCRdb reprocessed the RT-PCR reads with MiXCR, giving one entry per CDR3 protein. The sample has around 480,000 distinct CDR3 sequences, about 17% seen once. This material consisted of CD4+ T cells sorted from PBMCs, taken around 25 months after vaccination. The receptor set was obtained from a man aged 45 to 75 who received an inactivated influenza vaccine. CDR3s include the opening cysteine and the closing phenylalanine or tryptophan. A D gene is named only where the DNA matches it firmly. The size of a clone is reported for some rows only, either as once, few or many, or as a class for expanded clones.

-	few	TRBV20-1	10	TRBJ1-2	TGCAGTGCTAGATCGAGTGGCTACACCTTC	CSARSSGYTF
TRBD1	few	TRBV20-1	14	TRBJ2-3	TGCAGTGCTAGACTGCGGACAGGAGTGGATACGCAGTATTTT	CSARLRTGVDTQYF
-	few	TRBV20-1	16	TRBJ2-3	TGCAGTGCTAGAGACTTCCGGGACCAGGTGACAGATACGCAGTATTTT	CSARDFRDQVTDTQYF
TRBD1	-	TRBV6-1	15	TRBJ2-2	TGTGCCAGCAACCAGGCAGGGGGTAGAACCGGGGAGCTGTTTTTT	CASNQAGGRTGELFF
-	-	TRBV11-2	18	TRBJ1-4	TGTGCCAGCAGCTCTAGGTGGACCGGGACTACACCTGGGGAAAAACTGTTTTTT	CASSSRWTGTTPGEKLFF
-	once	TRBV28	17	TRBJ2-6	TGTGCCAGCAAACACAACACAGGGCTCTCTGGGGCCAACGTCCTGACTTTC	CASKHNTGLSGANVLTF
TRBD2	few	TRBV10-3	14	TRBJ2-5	TGTGCCATCAGTGACCGCGGGGGGCCAGAGACCCAGTACTTC	CAISDRGGPETQYF
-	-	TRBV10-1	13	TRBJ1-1	TGCGCCAGCAGTGAGTCGTACGCCCCTGAAGCTTTCTTT	CASSESYAPEAFF
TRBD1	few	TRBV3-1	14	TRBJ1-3	TGTGCCAGCAGCCGGGGGACAGTCGGAAACACCATATATTTT	CASSRGTVGNTIYF
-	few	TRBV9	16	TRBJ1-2	TGTGCCAGCAGCGCACAACGGGACTTTCCTAACTATGGCTACACCTTC	CASSAQRDFPNYGYTF
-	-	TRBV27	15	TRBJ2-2	TGTGCCAGCAAACCAGGGACAATGGGACCCGGGGAGCTGTTTTTT	CASKPGTMGPGELFF
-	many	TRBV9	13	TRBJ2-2	TGTGCCAGCAGCACCAAGAACACCGGGGAGCTGTTTTTT	CASSTKNTGELFF
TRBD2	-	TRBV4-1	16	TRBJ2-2	TGCGCCAGCAGCCAAGTAGCGGGAGTTACCGGCGGGGAGCTGTTTTTT	CASSQVAGVTGGELFF
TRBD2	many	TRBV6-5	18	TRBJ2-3	TGTGCCAGCAGTTATTCGACTAGCGGGAGGCTTAGCACAGATACGCAGTATTTT	CASSYSTSGRLSTDTQYF
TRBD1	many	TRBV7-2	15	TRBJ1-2	TGTGCCAGCAGCTTAGTGGTGCAGGGGGCTTCAGGCTACACCTTC	CASSLVVQGASGYTF
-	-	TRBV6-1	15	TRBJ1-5	TGTGCCAGCAGAAGGACAGAGTCAAGCAATCAGCCCCAGCATTTT	CASRRTESSNQPQHF
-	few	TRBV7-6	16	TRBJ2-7	TGTGCCAGCAGTTCAACCCCAAAGGGAAGCTCCTACGAGCAGTACTTC	CASSSTPKGSSYEQYF
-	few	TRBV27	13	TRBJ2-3	TGTGCCAGCAGTTTAGGTATCCAGGGGTCGCAGTATTTT	CASSLGIQGSQYF
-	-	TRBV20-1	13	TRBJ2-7	TGCAGTGCTAGAGAAAGCAGCTACTACGAGCAGTACTTC	CSARESSYYEQYF
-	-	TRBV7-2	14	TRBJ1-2	TGTGCCAGCAGCTTCCCGAACGGGGACTCTGGCTACACCTTC	CASSFPNGDSGYTF
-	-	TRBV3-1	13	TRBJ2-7	TGTGCCAGCAGCCAATTCAGGGTGCAGGAGCAGTACTTC	CASSQFRVQEQYF
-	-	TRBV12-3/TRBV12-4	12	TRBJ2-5	TGTGCCAGCAGGGCGGACGGGGAGACCCAGTACTTC	CASRADGETQYF
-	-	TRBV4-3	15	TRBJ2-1	TGCGCCAGCAGCCAAGAGTATGGGACCTACAATGAGCAGTTCTTC	CASSQEYGTYNEQFF
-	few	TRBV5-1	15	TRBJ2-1	TGCGCCAGCAGCTTGGCCCAAAATCCCTACAATGAGCAGTTCTTC	CASSLAQNPYNEQFF
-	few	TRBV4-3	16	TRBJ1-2	TGCGCCAGCAGCCAAGATTGGGGGCTTTGGGGGAATGGCTACACCTTC	CASSQDWGLWGNGYTF
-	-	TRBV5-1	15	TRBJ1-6	TGCGCCAGCAGCTTGACAGTCTCCTATAATTCACCCCTCCACTTT	CASSLTVSYNSPLHF
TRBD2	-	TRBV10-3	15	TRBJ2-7	TGTGCCATCAGTGAGGGGGACTACGGTCACTACGAGCAGTACTTC	CAISEGDYGHYEQYF
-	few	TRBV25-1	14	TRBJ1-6	TGTGCCAGCAGCTCGGGACAAAACGGGTCACCCCTCCACTTT	CASSSGQNGSPLHF
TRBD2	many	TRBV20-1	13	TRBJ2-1	TGCAGCCCTTTCCCTAGCGGGAGCAGGGAGCAGTTCTTC	CSPFPSGSREQFF
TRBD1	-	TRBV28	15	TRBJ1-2	TGTGCCAGCAGTCCGGGACAGGTGGGGGATTATGGCTACACCTTC	CASSPGQVGDYGYTF
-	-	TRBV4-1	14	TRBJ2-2	TGCGCCAGCAGTATGGGCTTCGACACCGGGGAGCTGTTTTTT	CASSMGFDTGELFF
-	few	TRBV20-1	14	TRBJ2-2	TGCAGTGTTAGAGGGAGCCTAGAAACCGGGGAGCTGTTTTTT	CSVRGSLETGELFF
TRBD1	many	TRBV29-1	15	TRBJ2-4	TGCAGCGTTGCCCTGACAGGGGGTAATGGAGACATTCAGTACTTC	CSVALTGGNGDIQYF
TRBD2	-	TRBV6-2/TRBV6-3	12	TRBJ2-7	TGTGCCAGCAGGCCTAGCGGGTACGAGCAGTACTTC	CASRPSGYEQYF
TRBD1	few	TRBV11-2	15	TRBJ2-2	TGTGCCAGCAGCCTCTGGACAGGCGGTACCGGGGAGCTGTTTTTT	CASSLWTGGTGELFF
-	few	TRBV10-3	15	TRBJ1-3	TGTGCCATCAGTGAGGGGGGGCTCTCTGGAAACATCATATATTTT	CAISEGGLSGNIIYF
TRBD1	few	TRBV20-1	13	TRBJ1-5	TGCAGTGCTCGGGGACAGGGGGATCAGCCCCAGCATTTT	CSARGQGDQPQHF
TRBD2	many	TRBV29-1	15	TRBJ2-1	TGCAGCGCGACTAGCGGGACTAGCTCCTACAATGAGCAGTTCTTC	CSATSGTSSYNEQFF
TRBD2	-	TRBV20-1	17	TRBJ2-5	TGCAGTGCTACTAGGACTAGCGGGGGGGCGAGAGGAGAGACCCAGTACTTC	CSATRTSGGARGETQYF
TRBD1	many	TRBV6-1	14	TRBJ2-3	TGTGCCAGCAGCAGGGGGCTTAACACAGATACGCAGTATTTT	CASSRGLNTDTQYF
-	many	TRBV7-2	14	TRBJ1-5	TGTGCCAGCAGATTTCAGGGAATTGGACAGCCCCAGCATTTT	CASRFQGIGQPQHF
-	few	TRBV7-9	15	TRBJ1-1	TGTGCCAGCAGCCCCCGGGGACGGATGAACACTGAAGCTTTCTTT	CASSPRGRMNTEAFF
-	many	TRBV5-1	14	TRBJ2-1	TGCGCCAGCAGCTTGGAGACAGCTTACAATGAGCAGTTCTTC	CASSLETAYNEQFF
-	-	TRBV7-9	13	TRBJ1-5	TGTGCCAGCAGCAAATCGGGCAATCAGCCCCAGCATTTT	CASSKSGNQPQHF
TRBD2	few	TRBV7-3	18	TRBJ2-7	TGTGCCAGCAGCTTATCCGTGAGCGGGAGCTATTCGGTTTACGAGCAGTACTTC	CASSLSVSGSYSVYEQYF
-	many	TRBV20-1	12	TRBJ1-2	TGCAGTGCTAAGGCCAGGGCGGATGGCTACACCTTC	CSAKARADGYTF
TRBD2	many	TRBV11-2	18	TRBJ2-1	TGTGCCAGCAGCTTAGTCATGACTAGCGGGAGTAGGCACAATGAGCAGTTCTTC	CASSLVMTSGSRHNEQFF
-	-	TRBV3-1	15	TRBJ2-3	TGTGCCAGCAGCCAAGAAAGACTTCTCACAGATACGCAGTATTTT	CASSQERLLTDTQYF
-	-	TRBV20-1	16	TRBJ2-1	TGCAGTGCCCTCACCCAGGGAGACTGGCTTGGTAATGAGCAGTTCTTC	CSALTQGDWLGNEQFF
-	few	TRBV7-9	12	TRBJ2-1	TGTGCCAGCAGCTTAGAAGGACGGGAGCAGTTCTTC	CASSLEGREQFF
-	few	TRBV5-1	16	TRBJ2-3	TGCGCCAGCAGCTTGGCCGGTCCCAATAGCGGCGATACGCAGTATTTT	CASSLAGPNSGDTQYF
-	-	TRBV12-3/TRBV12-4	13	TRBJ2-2	TGTGCCACCACCCCCGTCGGAACCGGGGAGCTGTTTTTT	CATTPVGTGELFF
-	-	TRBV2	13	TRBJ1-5	TGTGCCAGCAGTGATTGGGTTGATCAGCCCCAGCATTTT	CASSDWVDQPQHF
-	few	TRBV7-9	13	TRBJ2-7	TGTGCCAGCAGCTCGACCCCTAGCCGCGAGCAGTACTTC	CASSSTPSREQYF